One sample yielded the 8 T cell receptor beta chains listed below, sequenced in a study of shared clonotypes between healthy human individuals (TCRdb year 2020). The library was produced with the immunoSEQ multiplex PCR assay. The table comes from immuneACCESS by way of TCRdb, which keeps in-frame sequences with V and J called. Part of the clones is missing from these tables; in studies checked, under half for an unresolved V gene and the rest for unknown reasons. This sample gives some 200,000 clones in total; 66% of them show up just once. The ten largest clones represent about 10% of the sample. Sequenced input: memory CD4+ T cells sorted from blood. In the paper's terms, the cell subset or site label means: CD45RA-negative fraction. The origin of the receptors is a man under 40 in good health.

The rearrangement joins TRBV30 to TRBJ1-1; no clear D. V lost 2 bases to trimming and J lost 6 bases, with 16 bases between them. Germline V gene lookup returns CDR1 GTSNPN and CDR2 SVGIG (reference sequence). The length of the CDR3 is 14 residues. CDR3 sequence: CAWSKGFGDAEAFF. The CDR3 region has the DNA TGTGCCTGGAGTAAAGGGTTCGGAGACGCTGAAGCTTTCTTT.

The CDR3 loop is CASRDPTSQYF. CDR3 DNA sequence: TGTGCCAGCAGGGATCCGACTAGTCAGTACTTC. The chain joins TRBV2 to TRBJ2-7, with D possibly being TRBD2 (6 bases). Germline-derived CDR1 and CDR2 are SNHLY and FYNNEI. The CDR3 consists of 11 residues. V dropped 6 bases and J dropped 10 bases, with 13 bases sitting between them.

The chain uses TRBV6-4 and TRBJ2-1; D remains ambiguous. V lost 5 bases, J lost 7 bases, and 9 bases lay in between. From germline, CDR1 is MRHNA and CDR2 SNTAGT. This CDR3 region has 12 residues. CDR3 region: CASSRAGNEQFF. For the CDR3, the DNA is TGTGCCAGCAGTAGGGCCGGGAATGAGCAGTTCTTC.

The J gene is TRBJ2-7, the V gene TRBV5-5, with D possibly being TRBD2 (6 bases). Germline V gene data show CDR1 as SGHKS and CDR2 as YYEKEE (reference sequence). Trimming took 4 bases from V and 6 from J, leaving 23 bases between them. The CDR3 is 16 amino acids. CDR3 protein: CASSPAGLGTPREQYF. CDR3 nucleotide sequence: TGTGCCAGCAGCCCGGCGGGGCTTGGTACTCCCCGCGAGCAGTACTTC.

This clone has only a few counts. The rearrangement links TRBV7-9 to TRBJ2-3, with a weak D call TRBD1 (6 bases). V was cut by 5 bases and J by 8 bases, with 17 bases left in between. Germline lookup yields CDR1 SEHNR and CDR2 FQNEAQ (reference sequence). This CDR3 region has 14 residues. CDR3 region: CASSEDRSRRTQYF. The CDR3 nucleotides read TGTGCCAGCAGCGAAGACAGGTCCCGGCGTACGCAGTATTTT.

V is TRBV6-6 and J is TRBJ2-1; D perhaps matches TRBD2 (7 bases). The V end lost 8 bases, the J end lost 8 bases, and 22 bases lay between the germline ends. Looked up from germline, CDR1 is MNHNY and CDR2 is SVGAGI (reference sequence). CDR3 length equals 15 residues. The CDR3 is CASFRGGAGFDEQFF. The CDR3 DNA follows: TGTGCCAGCTTTAGGGGGGGAGCTGGGTTCGATGAGCAGTTCTTC.

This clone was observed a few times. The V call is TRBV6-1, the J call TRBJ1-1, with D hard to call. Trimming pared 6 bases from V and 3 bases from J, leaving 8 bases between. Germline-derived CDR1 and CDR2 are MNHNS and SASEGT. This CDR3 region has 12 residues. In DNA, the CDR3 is TGTGCCAGCAGGTCACAGTACACTGAAGCTTTCTTT. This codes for CASRSQYTEAFF.

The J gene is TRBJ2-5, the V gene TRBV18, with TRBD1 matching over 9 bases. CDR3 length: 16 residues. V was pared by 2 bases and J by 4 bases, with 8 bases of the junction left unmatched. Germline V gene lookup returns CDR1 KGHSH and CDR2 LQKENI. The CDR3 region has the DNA TGTGCCAGCTCACCAGACCGGGACAGGGTTAGAGAGACCCAGTACTTC. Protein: CASSPDRDRVRETQYF. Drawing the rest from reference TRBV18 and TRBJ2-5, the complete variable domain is NAGVMQNPRHLVRRRGQEARLRCSPMKGHSHVYWYRQLPEEGLKFMVYLQKENIIDESGMPKERFSAEFPKEGPSILRIQQVVRGDSAAYFCASSPDRDRVRETQYFGPGTRLLVL.